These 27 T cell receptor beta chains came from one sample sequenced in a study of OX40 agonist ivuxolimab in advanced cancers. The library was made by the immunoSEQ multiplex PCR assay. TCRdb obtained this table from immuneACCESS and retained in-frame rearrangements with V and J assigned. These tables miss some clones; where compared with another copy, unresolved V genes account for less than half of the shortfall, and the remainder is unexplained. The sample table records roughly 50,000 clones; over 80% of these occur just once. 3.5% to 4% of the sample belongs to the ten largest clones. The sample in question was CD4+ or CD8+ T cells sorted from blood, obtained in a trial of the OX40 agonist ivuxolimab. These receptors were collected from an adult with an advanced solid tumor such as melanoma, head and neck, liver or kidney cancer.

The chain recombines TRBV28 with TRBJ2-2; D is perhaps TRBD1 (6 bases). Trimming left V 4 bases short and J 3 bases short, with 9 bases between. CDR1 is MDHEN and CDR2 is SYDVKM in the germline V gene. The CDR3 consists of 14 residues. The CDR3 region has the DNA TGTGCCAGCAGTTCCGGACAGCACACCGGGGAGCTGTTTTTT. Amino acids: CASSSGQHTGELFF. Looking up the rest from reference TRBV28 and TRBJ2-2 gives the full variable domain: DVKVTQSSRYLVKRTGEKVFLECVQDMDHENMFWYRQDPGLGLRLIYFSYDVKMKEKGDIPEGYSVSREKKERFSLILESASTNQTSMYLCASSSGQHTGELFFGEGSRLTVL.

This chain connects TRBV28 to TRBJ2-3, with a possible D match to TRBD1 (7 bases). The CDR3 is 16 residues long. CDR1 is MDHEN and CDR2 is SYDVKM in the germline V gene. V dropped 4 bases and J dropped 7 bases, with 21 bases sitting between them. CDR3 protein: CASSSQGGDPTNTQYF. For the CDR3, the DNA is TGTGCCAGCAGTTCCCAGGGGGGAGACCCCACTAATACGCAGTATTTT.

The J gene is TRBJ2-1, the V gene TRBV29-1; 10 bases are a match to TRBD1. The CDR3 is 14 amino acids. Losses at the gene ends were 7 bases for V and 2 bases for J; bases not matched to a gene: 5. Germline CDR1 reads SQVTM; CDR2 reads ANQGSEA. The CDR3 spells CSAWDRGPYNEQFF. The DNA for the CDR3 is TGCAGCGCCTGGGACAGGGGACCCTACAATGAGCAGTTCTTC.

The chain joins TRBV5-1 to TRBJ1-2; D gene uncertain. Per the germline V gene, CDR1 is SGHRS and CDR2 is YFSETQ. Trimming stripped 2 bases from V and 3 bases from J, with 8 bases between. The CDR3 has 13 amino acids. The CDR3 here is CASSLRTDYGYTF. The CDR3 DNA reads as TGCGCCAGCAGCTTACGGACGGACTATGGCTACACCTTC.

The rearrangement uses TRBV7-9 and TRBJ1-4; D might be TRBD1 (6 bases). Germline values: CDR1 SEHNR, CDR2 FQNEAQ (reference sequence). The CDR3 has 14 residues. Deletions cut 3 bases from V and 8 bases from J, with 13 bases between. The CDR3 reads CASSLGGQKEKLFF. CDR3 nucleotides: TGTGCCAGCAGCTTGGGGGGGCAGAAAGAAAAACTGTTTTTT.

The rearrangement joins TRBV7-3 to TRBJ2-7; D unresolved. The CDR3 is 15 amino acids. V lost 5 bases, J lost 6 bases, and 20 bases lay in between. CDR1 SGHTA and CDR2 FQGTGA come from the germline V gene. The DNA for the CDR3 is TGTGCCAGCAGCGCTACCGGGTTCCCTATGGGCGAGCAGTACTTC. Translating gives CASSATGFPMGEQYF.

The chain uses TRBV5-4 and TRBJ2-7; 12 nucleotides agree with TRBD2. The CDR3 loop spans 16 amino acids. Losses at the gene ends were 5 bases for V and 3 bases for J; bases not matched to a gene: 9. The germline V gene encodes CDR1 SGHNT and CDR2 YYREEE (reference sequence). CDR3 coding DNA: TGTGCCAGCAGTTTGACTAGCGGGGGTTCGGGCTACGAGCAGTACTTC. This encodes CASSLTSGGSGYEQYF.

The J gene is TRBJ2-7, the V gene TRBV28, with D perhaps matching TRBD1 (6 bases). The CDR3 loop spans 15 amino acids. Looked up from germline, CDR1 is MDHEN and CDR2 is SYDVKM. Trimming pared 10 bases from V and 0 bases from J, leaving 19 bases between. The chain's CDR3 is CATSRRRDISYEQYF. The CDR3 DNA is TGTGCCACCTCCAGGCGCCGGGACATCTCCTACGAGCAGTACTTC.

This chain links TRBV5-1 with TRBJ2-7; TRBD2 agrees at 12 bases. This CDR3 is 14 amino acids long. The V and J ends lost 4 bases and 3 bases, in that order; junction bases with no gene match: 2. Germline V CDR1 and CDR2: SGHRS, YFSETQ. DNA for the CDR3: TGCGCCAGCAGCCCTAGCGGGGGGGACTACGAGCAGTACTTC. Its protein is CASSPSGGDYEQYF.

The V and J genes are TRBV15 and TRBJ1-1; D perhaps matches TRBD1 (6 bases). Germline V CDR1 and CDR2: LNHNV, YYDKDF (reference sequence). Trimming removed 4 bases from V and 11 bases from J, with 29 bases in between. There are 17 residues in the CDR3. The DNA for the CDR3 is TGTGCCACCAGCACCCAATCATGGGGGGCAGCCAAGAGGGGGGCTTTCTTT. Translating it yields CATSTQSWGAAKRGAFF.

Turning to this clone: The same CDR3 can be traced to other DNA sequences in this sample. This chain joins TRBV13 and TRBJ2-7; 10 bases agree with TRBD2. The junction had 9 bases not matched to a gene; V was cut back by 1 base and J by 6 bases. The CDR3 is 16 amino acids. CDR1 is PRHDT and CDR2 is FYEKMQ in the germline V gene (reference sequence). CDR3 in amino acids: CASSLVVSGGLAEQYF. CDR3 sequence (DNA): TGTGCCAGCAGCTTAGTGGTTAGCGGGGGGCTAGCCGAGCAGTACTTC.

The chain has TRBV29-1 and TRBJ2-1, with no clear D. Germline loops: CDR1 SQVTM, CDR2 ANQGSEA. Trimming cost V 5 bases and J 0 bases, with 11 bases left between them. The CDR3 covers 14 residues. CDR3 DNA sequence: TGCAGCGTTCACGGCAGGAGCTCCTACAATGAGCAGTTCTTC. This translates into CSVHGRSSYNEQFF.

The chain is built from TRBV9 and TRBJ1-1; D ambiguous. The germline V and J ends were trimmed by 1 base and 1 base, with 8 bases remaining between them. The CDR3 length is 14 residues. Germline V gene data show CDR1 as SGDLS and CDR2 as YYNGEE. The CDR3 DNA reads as TGTGCCAGCAGCGTAACTACAGCGAACACTGAAGCTTTCTTT. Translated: CASSVTTANTEAFF.

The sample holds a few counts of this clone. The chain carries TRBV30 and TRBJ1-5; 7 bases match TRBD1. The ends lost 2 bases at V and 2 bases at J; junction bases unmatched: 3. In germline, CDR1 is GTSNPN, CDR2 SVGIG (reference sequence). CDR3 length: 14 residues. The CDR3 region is CAWSQGGGNQPQHF. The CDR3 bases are TGTGCCTGGAGTCAAGGGGGCGGCAATCAGCCCCAGCATTTT. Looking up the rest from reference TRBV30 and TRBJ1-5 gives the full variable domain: SQTIHQWPATLVQPVGSPLSLECTVEGTSNPNLYWYRQAAGRGLQLLFYSVGIGQISSEVPQNLSASRPQDRQFILSSKKLLLSDSGFYLCAWSQGGGNQPQHFGDGTRLSIL.

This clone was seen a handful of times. The CDR3 coding sequence is TGTGCCAGCCAAACCCTCCAGACCGCTGGGGCCAACGTCCTGACTTTC. Protein: CASQTLQTAGANVLTF. The rearrangement links TRBV27 to TRBJ2-6; no firm D call. Germline V gene lookup returns CDR1 MNHEY and CDR2 SMNVEV (reference sequence). The CDR3 consists of 16 residues. Between the trimmed V and J ends, which lost 8 bases and 2 bases, there was a span of 16 bases.

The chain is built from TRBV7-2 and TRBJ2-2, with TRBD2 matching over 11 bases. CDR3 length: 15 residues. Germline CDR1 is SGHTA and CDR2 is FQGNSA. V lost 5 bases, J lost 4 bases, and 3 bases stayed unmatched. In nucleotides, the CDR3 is TGTGCCAGCAGCCCGGGGACTAGCGGCACCGGGGAGCTGTTTTTT. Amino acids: CASSPGTSGTGELFF.

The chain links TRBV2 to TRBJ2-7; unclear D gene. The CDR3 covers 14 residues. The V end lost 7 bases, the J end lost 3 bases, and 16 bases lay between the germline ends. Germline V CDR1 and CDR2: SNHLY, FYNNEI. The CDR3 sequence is CASIKEGVGYEQYF. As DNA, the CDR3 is TGTGCCAGCATTAAAGAAGGCGTCGGCTACGAGCAGTACTTC. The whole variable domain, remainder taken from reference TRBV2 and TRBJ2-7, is EPEVTQTPSHQVTQMGQEVILRCVPISNHLYFYWYRQILGQKVEFLVSFYNNEISEKSEIFDDQFSVERPDGSNFTLKIRSTKLEDSAMYFCASIKEGVGYEQYFGPGTRLTVT.

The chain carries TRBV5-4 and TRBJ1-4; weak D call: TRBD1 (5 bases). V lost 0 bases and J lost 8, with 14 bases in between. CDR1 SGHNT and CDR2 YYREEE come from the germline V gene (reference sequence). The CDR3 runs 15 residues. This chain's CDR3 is CASSLAGQGGEKLFF. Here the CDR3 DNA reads TGTGCCAGCAGCTTGGCGGGGCAGGGTGGGGAAAAACTGTTTTTT.

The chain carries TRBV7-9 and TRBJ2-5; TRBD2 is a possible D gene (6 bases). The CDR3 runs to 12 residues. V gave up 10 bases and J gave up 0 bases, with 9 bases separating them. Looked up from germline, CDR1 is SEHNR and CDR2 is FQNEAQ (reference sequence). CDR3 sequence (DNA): TGTGCCACCCGGGACTACCAAGAGACCCAGTACTTC. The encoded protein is CATRDYQETQYF.

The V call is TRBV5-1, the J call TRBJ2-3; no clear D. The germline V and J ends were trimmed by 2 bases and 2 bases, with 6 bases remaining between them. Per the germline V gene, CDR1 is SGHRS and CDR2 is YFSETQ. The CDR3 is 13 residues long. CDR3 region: CASSLDVTDTQYF. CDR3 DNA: TGCGCCAGCAGCTTAGATGTCACAGATACGCAGTATTTT.

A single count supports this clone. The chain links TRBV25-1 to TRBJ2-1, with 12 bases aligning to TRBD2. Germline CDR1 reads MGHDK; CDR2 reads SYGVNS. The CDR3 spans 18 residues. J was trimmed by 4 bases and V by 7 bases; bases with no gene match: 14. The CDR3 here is CASILNPGLAGRYNEQFF. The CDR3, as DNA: TGTGCCAGCATCCTAAACCCCGGACTAGCGGGGAGATACAATGAGCAGTTCTTC.

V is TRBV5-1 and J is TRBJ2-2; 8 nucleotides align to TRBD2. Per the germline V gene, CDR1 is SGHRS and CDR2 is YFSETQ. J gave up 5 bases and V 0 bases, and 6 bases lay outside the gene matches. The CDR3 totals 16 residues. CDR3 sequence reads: CASSLAGGARTGELFF. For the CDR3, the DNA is TGCGCCAGCAGCTTGGCGGGAGGGGCTCGGACCGGGGAGCTGTTTTTT.

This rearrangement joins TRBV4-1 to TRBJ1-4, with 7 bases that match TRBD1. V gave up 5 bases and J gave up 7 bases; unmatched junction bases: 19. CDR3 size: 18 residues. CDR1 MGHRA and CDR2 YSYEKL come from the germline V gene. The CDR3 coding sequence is TGCGCCAGCAGCTTGTTTTACGCCCCTGGGGACAGTTTTGAAAAACTGTTTTTT. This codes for CASSLFYAPGDSFEKLFF.

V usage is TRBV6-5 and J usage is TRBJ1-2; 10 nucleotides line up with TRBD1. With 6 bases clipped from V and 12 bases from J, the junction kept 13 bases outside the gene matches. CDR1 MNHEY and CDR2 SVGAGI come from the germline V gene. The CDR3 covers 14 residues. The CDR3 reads CASRAGTGATANTF. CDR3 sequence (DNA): TGTGCCAGCAGGGCCGGGACAGGGGCCACCGCCAACACCTTC.

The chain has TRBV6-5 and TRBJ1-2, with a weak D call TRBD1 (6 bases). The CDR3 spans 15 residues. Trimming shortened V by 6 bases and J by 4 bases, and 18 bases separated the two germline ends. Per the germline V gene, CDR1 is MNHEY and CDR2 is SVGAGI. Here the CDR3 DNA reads TGTGCCAGCAGCCTAGACAGGCTGAATCGCTATGGCTACACCTTC. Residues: CASSLDRLNRYGYTF.

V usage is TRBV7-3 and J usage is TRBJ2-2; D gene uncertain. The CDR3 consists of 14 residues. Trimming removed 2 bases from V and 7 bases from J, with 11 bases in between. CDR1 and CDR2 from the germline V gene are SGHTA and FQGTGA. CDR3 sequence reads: CASSLLGSGGELFF. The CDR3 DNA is TGTGCCAGCAGCTTATTGGGTTCGGGCGGGGAGCTGTTTTTT.

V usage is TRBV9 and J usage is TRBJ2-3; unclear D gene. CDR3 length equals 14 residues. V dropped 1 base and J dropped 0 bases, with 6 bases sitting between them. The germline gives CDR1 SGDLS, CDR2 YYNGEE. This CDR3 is CASSVTGSTDTQYF. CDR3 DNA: TGTGCCAGCAGCGTAACGGGTAGCACAGATACGCAGTATTTT. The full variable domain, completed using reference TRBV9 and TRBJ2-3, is DSGVTQTPKHLITATGQRVTLRCSPRSGDLSVYWYQQSLDQGLQFLIQYYNGEERAKGNILERFSAQQFPDLHSELNLSSLELGDSALYFCASSVTGSTDTQYFGPGTRLTVL.